What follows are 19 T cell receptor beta chains derived from one specimen sequenced in a study of T cell repertoires in cytomegalovirus infection. The antigens of these receptors remain unknown. Each CDR3 protein gets one entry after TCRdb re-called the reads with MiXCR. The sample records more than 300,000 distinct CDR3 sequences, approximately 35% being singletons. The material sequenced was cultured PBMCs, taken from culture after CMV antigen stimulation. The receptors shown here come from a human donor in good health (CMV status not recorded). Some clones in this sample may be carry-over from other donors' samples.

J is TRBJ2-6 and V is TRBV19, with unresolved D. The CDR3 spans 15 residues. V dropped 3 bases and J dropped 0 bases, with 6 bases sitting between them. Per the germline V gene, CDR1 is LNHDA and CDR2 is SQIVND (reference sequence). CDR3 protein: CASSIGNSGANVLTF. The DNA of the CDR3 is TGTGCCAGTAGTATTGGGAACTCTGGGGCCAACGTCCTGACTTTC.

This clonotype was recorded at least ten times. This chain connects TRBV7-6 to TRBJ1-6; a possible D gene is TRBD1 (5 bases). Trimming shortened V by 1 base and J by 5 bases, and 27 bases separated the two germline ends. In germline, CDR1 is SGHVS, CDR2 FNYEAQ. This CDR3 contains 21 residues. CDR3 amino acids: CASSLGPRGPQYQINNSPLHF. CDR3 nucleotide sequence: TGTGCCAGCAGCTTAGGCCCGCGGGGCCCTCAATATCAAATCAATAATTCACCCCTCCACTTT. Variable domain in full (rest from reference TRBV7-6 and TRBJ1-6): GAGVSQSPRYKVTKRGQDVALRCDPISGHVSLYWYRQALGQGPEFLTYFNYEAQQDKSGLPNDRFSAERPEGSISTLTIQRTEQRDSAMYRCASSLGPRGPQYQINNSPLHFGNGTRLTVT.

This clonotype turned up a few times. V gene TRBV7-8 combines with J gene TRBJ2-7; TRBD1 matches 7 bases. The CDR3 runs 15 residues. J lost 5 bases, V lost 5 bases, and 12 bases had no gene match. Germline CDR1 SGHVS, CDR2 FQNEAQ. This chain's CDR3 is CASSARQGVYHEQYF. The CDR3 DNA sequence: TGTGCCAGCAGCGCCCGACAGGGAGTGTACCACGAGCAGTACTTC.

This clonotype has ten or more counts. The chain has TRBV7-2 and TRBJ2-7, with 13 bases lining up with TRBD2. The CDR3 spans 15 residues. Trimming cost V 1 base and J 6 bases; bases outside gene matches: 3. Germline V gene lookup returns CDR1 SGHTA and CDR2 FQGNSA. The CDR3 spells CASSLGLAGGAEQYF. In DNA form, the CDR3 reads TGTGCCAGCAGCTTAGGACTAGCGGGAGGTGCCGAGCAGTACTTC.

The chain is built from TRBV5-5 and TRBJ2-2; D call uncertain. The CDR3 covers 16 residues. Germline V gene data show CDR1 as SGHKS and CDR2 as YYEKEE (reference sequence). Trimming stripped 4 bases from V and 1 base from J, with 14 bases between. The CDR3 region is CASSREALRNTGELFF. The CDR3 coding sequence is TGTGCCAGCAGCCGAGAGGCGCTACGGAACACCGGGGAGCTGTTTTTT.

This clonotype was seen repeatedly, ten times or more. This chain connects TRBV12-3 or TRBV12-4 to TRBJ1-1; weak D call: TRBD1 (6 bases). V gave up 6 bases and J gave up 2 bases, with 10 bases separating them. The length of the CDR3 is 13 residues. The CDR3 reads CASRQTGNTEAFF. The CDR3 nucleotides are TGTGCCAGCAGGCAGACAGGAAACACTGAAGCTTTCTTT.

In its sample, this clonotype was seen many times. The chain joins TRBV7-2 to TRBJ1-4; TRBD1 is a possible D gene (6 bases). Trimming pared 7 bases from V and 10 bases from J, leaving 19 bases between. From germline, CDR1 is SGHTA and CDR2 FQGNSA. The CDR3 spans 14 residues. The CDR3 DNA reads TGTGCCAGCAACCCCTCAGGGGCCTCGCGAAAACTGTTTTTT. This sequence encodes CASNPSGASRKLFF. The whole variable domain, filled in from reference TRBV7-2 and TRBJ1-4, reads GAGVSQSPSNKVTEKGKDVELRCDPISGHTALYWYRQSLGQGLEFLIYFQGNSAPDKSGLPSDRFSAERTGGSVSTLTIQRTQQEDSAVYLCASNPSGASRKLFFGSGTQLSVL.

This clonotype was seen only a few times. The V call is TRBV7-2, the J call TRBJ2-2, with 12 bases aligning to TRBD2. The germline gives CDR1 SGHTA, CDR2 FQGNSA. The CDR3 totals 16 residues. V was pared by 1 base and J by 7 bases, with 4 bases of the junction left unmatched. The chain's CDR3 is CASSLGPSGGGGELFF. In DNA form, the CDR3 reads TGTGCCAGCAGCTTAGGCCCTAGCGGGGGGGGCGGGGAGCTGTTTTTT.

The chain combines TRBV12-3 or TRBV12-4 with TRBJ2-2; D possibly corresponds to TRBD2 (6 bases). CDR3 length: 16 amino acids. V lost 3 bases to trimming and J lost 2 bases, with 13 bases between them. The CDR3 sequence: CASSFLRGLNTGELFF. The CDR3 bases are TGTGCCAGCAGTTTTTTGCGGGGCTTAAACACCGGGGAGCTGTTTTTT.

This clonotype showed up just a few times. The V call is TRBV7-9, the J call TRBJ1-1, with TRBD1 matching over 8 bases. The V gene end was trimmed by 5 bases and the J gene end by 4 bases; junction bases not matched to a gene: 9. Germline V gives CDR1 SEHNR, CDR2 FQNEAQ (reference sequence). The CDR3 runs 15 residues. CDR3 coding DNA: TGTGCCAGCAGCGCTACCGGGACAGGTGGCACTGAAGCTTTCTTT. Its protein is CASSATGTGGTEAFF.

This clonotype was counted a few times. CDR3 nucleotides: TGTGCCAGTAGTATGCCTAGCAATCAGCCCCAGCATTTT. It encodes CASSMPSNQPQHF. The chain employs TRBV19 and TRBJ1-5, with unresolved D. CDR1 LNHDA and CDR2 SQIVND come from the germline V gene (reference sequence). This CDR3 is built from 13 residues. V shed 3 bases and J shed 0 bases, with 3 bases lying between them. Full variable domain (outside the CDR3, taken from reference TRBV19 and TRBJ1-5): DGGITQSPKYLFRKEGQNVTLSCEQNLNHDAMYWYRQDPGQGLRLIYYSQIVNDFQKGDIAEGYSVSREKKESFPLTVTSAQKNPTAFYLCASSMPSNQPQHFGDGTRLSIL.

The table lists this clonotype with many counts. The gene calls are TRBV7-6 and TRBJ2-5, with 12 nucleotides matching TRBD2. The V gene's germline CDR1 is SGHVS and CDR2 FNYEAQ. Germline trimming cut 5 bases from V and 5 bases from J; bases unmatched to any gene: 9. The CDR3 is made up of 16 amino acids. The CDR3: CASSQLAGGASETQYF. DNA for the CDR3: TGTGCCAGCAGCCAACTAGCGGGGGGAGCGTCCGAGACCCAGTACTTC.

The chain is built from TRBV2 and TRBJ2-3, with 9 bases fitting TRBD1. V lost 5 bases, J lost 0 bases, and 3 bases stayed unmatched. The V gene's germline CDR1 is SNHLY and CDR2 FYNNEI. The CDR3 runs 15 residues. CDR3 amino acids: CASSQGQGSTDTQYF. CDR3 DNA sequence: TGTGCCAGCAGTCAGGGACAGGGTAGCACAGATACGCAGTATTTT.

The gene calls are TRBV27 and TRBJ2-5, with TRBD2 matching 10 bases. Germline assignment: CDR1 MNHEY and CDR2 SMNVEV (reference sequence). This CDR3 is 15 amino acids long. V was pared by 4 bases and J by 5 bases, with 7 bases of the junction left unmatched. In DNA form, the CDR3 reads TGTGCCAGCAGTTCTCCGGGACTAGCGACGGAGACCCAGTACTTC. Translating it yields CASSSPGLATETQYF.

This clonotype occurred many times. The chain employs TRBV7-2 and TRBJ1-2, with D possibly TRBD1 on 5 matching bases. Germline V gene data show CDR1 as SGHTA and CDR2 as FQGNSA. Trimming stripped 6 bases from V and 11 bases from J, with 13 bases between. CDR3 size: 11 residues. The CDR3 here is CASRIAGLYTF. The CDR3 region has the DNA TGTGCCAGCAGAATAGCAGGGTTATACACCTTC.

The table lists this clonotype with a few counts. This sequence joins TRBV6-6 and TRBJ1-2; perhaps TRBD1 as D (6 bases). The germline V gene encodes CDR1 MNHNY and CDR2 SVGAGI (reference sequence). V was clipped by 6 bases and J by 4 bases, with 15 bases between them. The CDR3 has 14 amino acids. The CDR3 DNA is TGTGCCAGCAGCGACAGGCCCGAACCCTATGGCTACACCTTC. The encoded protein is CASSDRPEPYGYTF.

This clonotype was seen only a few times. V and J are TRBV28 and TRBJ2-1, with 8 bases that match TRBD1. Unmatched junction bases numbered 4, after V lost 3 bases and J lost 3 bases. Germline V gives CDR1 MDHEN, CDR2 SYDVKM. The CDR3 runs 15 residues. This CDR3 reads CASSLGDRGYNEQFF. In DNA, the CDR3 is TGTGCCAGCAGTTTGGGAGACAGGGGCTACAATGAGCAGTTCTTC.

In DNA form, the CDR3 reads TGCGCCAGCAGCCAACAGGGTTATACCCAAGAGACCCAGTACTTC. It codes for CASSQQGYTQETQYF. The chain uses TRBV5-1 and TRBJ2-5; possible D gene TRBD1, 6 bases. V dropped 4 bases and J dropped 1 base, with 14 bases sitting between them. Per germline, CDR1 SGHRS and CDR2 YFSETQ. This CDR3 comprises 15 residues.

The genes are TRBV7-3 and TRBJ2-5, with D perhaps matching TRBD2 (7 bases). Trimming took 1 base from V and 0 from J, leaving 18 bases between them. Germline V gene lookup returns CDR1 SGHTA and CDR2 FQGTGA. The CDR3 has 18 amino acids. The CDR3 loop is CASSLKGGGATYQETQYF. DNA for the CDR3: TGTGCCAGCAGCTTAAAAGGGGGGGGTGCTACGTACCAAGAGACCCAGTACTTC.